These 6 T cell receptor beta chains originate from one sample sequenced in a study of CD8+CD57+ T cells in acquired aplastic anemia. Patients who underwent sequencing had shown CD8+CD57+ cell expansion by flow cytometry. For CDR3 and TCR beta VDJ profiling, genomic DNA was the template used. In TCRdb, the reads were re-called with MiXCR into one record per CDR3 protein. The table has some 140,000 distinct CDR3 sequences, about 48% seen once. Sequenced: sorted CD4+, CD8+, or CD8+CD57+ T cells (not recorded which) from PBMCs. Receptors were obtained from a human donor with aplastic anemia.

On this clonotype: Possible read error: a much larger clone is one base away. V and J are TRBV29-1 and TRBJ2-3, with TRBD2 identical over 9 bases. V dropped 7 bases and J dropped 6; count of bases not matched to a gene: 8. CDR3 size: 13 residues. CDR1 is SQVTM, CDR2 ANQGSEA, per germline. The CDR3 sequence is CSAAGGPLDTQYF. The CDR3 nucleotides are TGCAGCGCTGCGGGGGGGCCTCTTGATACGCAGTATTTT.

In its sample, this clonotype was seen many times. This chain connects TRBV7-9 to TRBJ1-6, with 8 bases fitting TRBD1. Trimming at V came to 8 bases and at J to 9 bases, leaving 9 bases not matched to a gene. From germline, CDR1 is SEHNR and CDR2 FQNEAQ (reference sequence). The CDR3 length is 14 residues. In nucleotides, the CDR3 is TGTGCCAGCTGGACAGGGTGGTATGCTTCACCCCTCCACTTT. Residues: CASWTGWYASPLHF.

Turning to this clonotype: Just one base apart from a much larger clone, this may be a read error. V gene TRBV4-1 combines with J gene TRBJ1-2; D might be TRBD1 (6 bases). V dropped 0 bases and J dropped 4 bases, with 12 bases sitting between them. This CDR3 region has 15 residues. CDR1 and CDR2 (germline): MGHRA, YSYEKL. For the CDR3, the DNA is TGCGCCAGCAGCCAAGATGAGGGGGTGGCCTATGGCTACACCTTC. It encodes CASSQDEGVAYGYTF.

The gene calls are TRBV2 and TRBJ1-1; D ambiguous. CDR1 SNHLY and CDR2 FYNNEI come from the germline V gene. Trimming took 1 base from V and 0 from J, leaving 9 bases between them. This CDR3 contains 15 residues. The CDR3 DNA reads TGTGCCAGCAGTGAAGGGTACAGTATGAACACTGAAGCTTTCTTT. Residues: CASSEGYSMNTEAFF.

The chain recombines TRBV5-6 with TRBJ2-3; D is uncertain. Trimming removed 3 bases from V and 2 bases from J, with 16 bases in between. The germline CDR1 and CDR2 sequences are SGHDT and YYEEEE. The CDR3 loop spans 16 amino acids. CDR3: CASSSQVARYTDTQYF. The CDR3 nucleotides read TGTGCCAGCAGCTCCCAAGTGGCCAGGTACACAGATACGCAGTATTTT.

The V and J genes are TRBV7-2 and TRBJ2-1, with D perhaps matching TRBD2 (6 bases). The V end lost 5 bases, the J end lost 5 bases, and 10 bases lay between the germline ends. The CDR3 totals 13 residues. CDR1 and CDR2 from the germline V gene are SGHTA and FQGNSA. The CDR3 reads CASSPRRDNEQFF. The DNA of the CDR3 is TGTGCCAGCAGCCCAAGGAGGGACAATGAGCAGTTCTTC.